The clone carrying this T cell receptor (beta chain) appeared a few times. Its cognate antigen is unknown. The source of the sample is a study of CD8 T cells in ankylosing spondylitis. The study, taken as a whole, reports: Previously reported in reactive arthritis synovial fluid and blood were some of the motif variants. Disease-linked clones were found to be CD8+ and relatively rare in peripheral blood. Seemingly characteristic of ankylosing spondylitis blood was a TCR beta motif consisting of eight highly homologous variants.

Germline CDR1 reads SGHTA; CDR2 reads FQGNSA. Trimming pared 5 bases from V and 4 bases from J, leaving 15 bases between. The CDR3 spans 14 residues. Construction of TCR beta libraries was performed using quantitative 5'-RACE with molecular barcodes. TCRdb processed the 5' RACE reads anew with MiXCR; each CDR3 protein has one entry. The top ten clones hold about 17% of a sample with almost 400,000 distinct CDR3 sequences, under 25% of them seen once. Material for sequencing was blood, either unsorted or a sorted T cell fraction (not recorded which). The genes are TRBV7-2 and TRBJ2-7; D remains ambiguous. The receptor was isolated from a male donor with ankylosing spondylitis. Here the CDR3 reads CASSPRLGTYEQYF. DNA for the CDR3: TGTGCCAGCAGCCCCAGACTCGGTACGTACGAGCAGTACTTC.